What follows are 11 T cell receptor beta chains derived from one specimen sequenced in a study of T cells after yellow fever vaccination. MiXCR, run by TCRdb on the 5' RACE reads, gives a single entry per CDR3 protein. The sample includes 60,000 to 85,000 distinct CDR3 sequences, approximately 7% seen only once; the top ten take about 39%. Sequences were derived from CD8+ T cells sorted from PBMCs, sampled about 49 days after the first yellow fever vaccination. These receptors were collected from a man aged 18 to 29 who received the YFV17D yellow fever vaccine.

The gene calls are TRBV6-5 and TRBJ2-1; D is tentatively TRBD1 or TRBD2 (5 bases each). The CDR3 is made up of 17 amino acids. The germline CDR1 and CDR2 sequences are MNHEY and SVGAGI. Between the trimmed V and J ends, which lost 0 bases and 5 bases, there was a span of 17 bases. CDR3 sequence: CASSYSLGVSRNNEQFF. The CDR3 DNA sequence: TGTGCCAGCAGTTACTCCCTGGGGGTGTCTAGAAACAATGAGCAGTTCTTC.

V usage is TRBV18 and J usage is TRBJ2-1, with 13 bases that match TRBD2. The length of the CDR3 is 23 residues. The V segment lost 0 bases and the J segment 0 bases; nucleotides outside the gene matches: 17. Germline loops: CDR1 KGHSH, CDR2 LQKENI. CDR3 amino acids: CASSPPGYWTSGGPESSYNEQFF. In DNA form, the CDR3 reads TGTGCCAGCTCACCACCAGGTTATTGGACTAGCGGGGGCCCTGAGAGCTCCTACAATGAGCAGTTCTTC.

This clonotype was recorded a few times. The chain employs TRBV5-1 and TRBJ1-5, with 7 bases lining up with TRBD1. Germline assignment: CDR1 SGHRS and CDR2 YFSETQ. The CDR3 extends over 15 amino acids. J lost 5 bases, V lost 0 bases, and 5 bases had no gene match. The CDR3, as DNA: TGCGCCAGCAGCTTGGAGGGGGCGCAGTATCAGCCCCAGCATTTT. This sequence encodes CASSLEGAQYQPQHF.

This clonotype was seen repeatedly, ten times or more. The chain links TRBV3-1 to TRBJ1-2, with D perhaps matching TRBD1 (5 bases). Trimming left V 0 bases short and J 4 bases short, with 18 bases between. The CDR3 consists of 17 residues. CDR1 is LGHDT and CDR2 is YNNKEL in the germline V gene (reference sequence). The CDR3 DNA is TGTGCCAGCAGCCAAGATGAGCAGGGTTGGGGCAGCTATGGCTACACCTTC. Its translation: CASSQDEQGWGSYGYTF.

The chain links TRBV29-1 to TRBJ2-5; D is undetermined. Between the trimmed V and J ends, which lost 4 bases and 5 bases, there was a span of 11 bases. Per germline, CDR1 SQVTM and CDR2 ANQGSEA. The CDR3 spans 12 residues. CDR3 in amino acids: CSVGRVRETQYF. The CDR3 DNA reads as TGCAGCGTTGGAAGGGTTAGGGAGACCCAGTACTTC.

At least ten counts were recorded for this clonotype. The chain links TRBV27 to TRBJ2-1; perhaps TRBD1 as D (6 bases). The CDR3 has 14 residues. Germline V gene data show CDR1 as MNHEY and CDR2 as SMNVEV (reference sequence). Trimming took 4 bases from V and 12 from J, leaving 19 bases between them. The CDR3 here is CASSWGFGGQRQFF. DNA of the CDR3: TGTGCCAGCAGTTGGGGGTTTGGGGGCCAGCGGCAGTTCTTC.

This clonotype was seen at least ten times. V gene TRBV9 combines with J gene TRBJ2-7, with a tentative D call TRBD2 (6 bases). The germline V and J ends were trimmed by 2 bases and 2 bases, with 14 bases remaining between them. This CDR3 has 15 amino acids. Germline V gives CDR1 SGDLS, CDR2 YYNGEE. In nucleotides, the CDR3 is TGTGCCAGCAGCGTCGGCGGGACCCCAACCTACGAGCAGTACTTC. Translating it yields CASSVGGTPTYEQYF.

This clonotype was counted ten times or more. The chain uses TRBV5-1 and TRBJ2-2; D gene uncertain. Germline CDR1 and CDR2: SGHRS and YFSETQ. V was trimmed by 0 bases and J by 0 bases, leaving 6 bases between them. The CDR3 loop spans 15 amino acids. CDR3 protein: CASSLGTTNTGELFF. CDR3 nucleotide sequence: TGCGCCAGCAGCTTGGGTACAACGAACACCGGGGAGCTGTTTTTT.

This clonotype was seen at least ten times. The V gene is TRBV24-1, the J gene TRBJ2-5, with D possibly TRBD2 on 5 matching bases. Germline CDR1 is KGHDR and CDR2 is SFDVKD. The CDR3 has 13 amino acids. V was pared by 1 base and J by 5 bases, with 7 bases between. The CDR3 bases are TGTGCCACCAGTGATTTAAGCGGTGAGACCCAGTACTTC. It is translated as CATSDLSGETQYF.

The rearrangement links TRBV5-1 to TRBJ1-4; TRBD1 aligns across 9 bases. Germline CDR1 is SGHRS and CDR2 is YFSETQ. The length of the CDR3 is 13 residues. Losses at the gene ends were 7 bases for V and 4 bases for J; bases not matched to a gene: 2. CDR3 protein: CASGTGRNEKLFF. CDR3 coding DNA: TGCGCCAGCGGGACAGGGCGTAATGAAAAACTGTTTTTT.

This clonotype was observed at least ten times. The J gene is TRBJ1-5, the V gene TRBV6-5, with D hard to call. Trimming took 5 bases from V and 7 from J, leaving 15 bases between them. Germline V gene sequence: CDR1 MNHEY, CDR2 SVGAGI. This CDR3 has 14 amino acids. The CDR3 DNA reads as TGTGCCAGCAGTCCCCACACCATGGGGCAGCCCCAGCATTTT. The encoded protein is CASSPHTMGQPQHF.